These 27 T cell receptor beta chains came from one sample sequenced in a study of T cell repertoires in cytomegalovirus infection. TCRdb passed the reads through MiXCR, listing each CDR3 protein once. Seen here are 700,000 to 900,000 distinct CDR3 sequences, under 35% observed once, and the top ten hold under 15%. The antigens of these receptors remain unknown. The source material was cultured CD8+ T cells from PBMCs, sampled from culture after CMV antigen stimulation. The receptors originated from a human donor in good health (CMV status not recorded). Some clones in this sample may be carry-over from other donors' samples.

This clonotype was counted many times. The V gene is TRBV7-2, the J gene TRBJ2-7; 8 bases map to TRBD1. J gave up 2 bases and V 1 base, and 4 bases lay outside the gene matches. The CDR3 sequence is 15 residues long. Germline CDR1 reads SGHTA; CDR2 reads FQGNSA. In DNA form, the CDR3 reads TGTGCCAGCAGCTTAGAGGACAGGGTGGCCTACGAGCAGTACTTC. This sequence encodes CASSLEDRVAYEQYF.

By proportion, this clonotype is medium-sized. The chain links TRBV10-3 to TRBJ1-1; no definite D call. Germline CDR1 reads ENHRY; CDR2 reads SYGVKD. The CDR3 length is 13 residues. Trimming removed 6 bases at V and 5 bases at J, with 13 bases between. Here the CDR3 reads CAISSDSVTEAFF. The CDR3 DNA reads TGTGCCATCAGCTCGGACTCTGTGACTGAAGCTTTCTTT.

The genes are TRBV2 and TRBJ1-2; 8 bases fit TRBD1. This CDR3 region has 13 residues. V was clipped by 10 bases and J by 0 bases; unmatched bases: 4. Per germline, CDR1 SNHLY and CDR2 FYNNEI. CDR3 loop: CAIWTGSNYGYTF. CDR3 DNA sequence: TGTGCCATCTGGACAGGGTCTAACTATGGCTACACCTTC.

Ten or more counts support this clonotype. This rearrangement joins TRBV7-6 to TRBJ2-3, with TRBD2 identical over 7 bases. V lost 4 bases to trimming and J lost 4 bases; unmatched junction nucleotides: 2. Germline V gene sequence: CDR1 SGHVS, CDR2 FNYEAQ. The CDR3 totals 13 residues. The CDR3 DNA sequence: TGTGCCAGCAGCTCGACTAGCCCAGATACGCAGTATTTT. Translated: CASSSTSPDTQYF.

This clonotype was detected a few times. This chain connects TRBV6-1 to TRBJ2-5; D uncertain. The CDR3 length is 15 residues. V was cut by 1 base and J by 4 bases, with 13 bases left in between. Germline V CDR1 and CDR2: MNHNS, SASEGT. CDR3 bases: TGTGCCAGCAGTGAAGTTCGAGACACCCGAGAGACCCAGTACTTC. Protein product: CASSEVRDTRETQYF.

This chain connects TRBV5-8 to TRBJ1-6, with D tentatively TRBD1 (5 bases). V was cut by 3 bases and J by 7 bases, with 11 bases left in between. The germline V gene has CDR1 SGHTS and CDR2 YDEGEE. The CDR3 sequence is 14 residues long. The CDR3 sequence: CASSWDLGNSPLHF. CDR3 DNA: TGTGCCAGCAGCTGGGACCTCGGAAATTCACCCCTCCACTTT.

In this sample, this clonotype turned up a few times. The chain recombines TRBV29-1 with TRBJ2-1; D is ambiguous. Germline CDR1 SQVTM, CDR2 ANQGSEA. V dropped 5 bases and J dropped 11 bases, with 10 bases sitting between them. The CDR3 runs to 10 residues. Here the CDR3 reads CSVSGRQQFF. In DNA, the CDR3 is TGCAGCGTTTCCGGACGGCAGCAGTTCTTC.

This chain connects TRBV6-5 to TRBJ1-1; D perhaps matches TRBD1 (5 bases). This CDR3 is built from 14 residues. Germline CDR1 is MNHEY and CDR2 is SVGAGI. Deletions cut 4 bases from V and 7 bases from J, with 16 bases between. CDR3 coding DNA: TGTGCCAGCAGTTTCCGCCGGGTAACAGGTGAAGCTTTCTTT. Translated, it gives CASSFRRVTGEAFF.

This clonotype was picked up a small number of times. The rearrangement uses TRBV4-1 and TRBJ2-1, with D tentatively TRBD2 (6 bases). Germline values: CDR1 MGHRA, CDR2 YSYEKL. Trimming removed 1 base from V and 2 bases from J, with 12 bases in between. The CDR3 contains 16 residues. DNA for the CDR3: TGCGCCAGCAGCCAAGGTAGGTGGGAGGCCTACAATGAGCAGTTCTTC. As protein: CASSQGRWEAYNEQFF.

This chain uses TRBV5-5 with TRBJ1-1; maybe TRBD1 (5 bases). The CDR3 has 13 residues. Deletions cut 0 bases from V and 7 bases from J, with 10 bases between. Germline V gene sequence: CDR1 SGHKS, CDR2 YYEKEE (reference sequence). The CDR3 nucleotides read TGTGCCAGCAGCTTGGCGGGGGACCTTGAAGCTTTCTTT. This encodes CASSLAGDLEAFF.

This chain joins TRBV7-6 and TRBJ2-3, with 8 bases matching TRBD2. This CDR3 has 15 residues. Trimming took 2 bases from V and 4 from J; bases not matched to a gene: 5. The germline gives CDR1 SGHVS, CDR2 FNYEAQ. The CDR3 reads CASSLSSGWADTQYF. The DNA of the CDR3 is TGTGCCAGCAGCTTATCTAGCGGGTGGGCAGATACGCAGTATTTT.

The J gene is TRBJ1-2, the V gene TRBV2; 8 nucleotides match TRBD1. CDR1 is SNHLY and CDR2 is FYNNEI in the germline V gene. J lost 5 bases, V lost 8 bases, and 13 bases had no gene match. This CDR3 has 15 amino acids. The CDR3 DNA reads as TGTGCCAGCTTGGGACAGGCGCTGGGAGGTTATGGCTACACCTTC. It codes for CASLGQALGGYGYTF.

J is TRBJ2-1 and V is TRBV28; no clear D. The CDR3 has 15 residues. V was pared by 6 bases and J by 0 bases, with 12 bases between. Germline-derived CDR1 and CDR2 are MDHEN and SYDVKM. CDR3 DNA: TGTGCCAGCAGGCAGACTTATCCCTCCTACAATGAGCAGTTCTTC. It translates to CASRQTYPSYNEQFF.

This clonotype appeared a few times. The chain uses TRBV7-9 and TRBJ2-3; D gene ambiguous. Looked up from germline, CDR1 is SEHNR and CDR2 is FQNEAQ (reference sequence). V lost 6 bases, J lost 2 bases, and 6 bases lay in between. The CDR3 runs to 12 residues. The CDR3 region has the DNA TGTGCCAGCAGGCCGTCCACAGATACGCAGTATTTT. Its protein product is CASRPSTDTQYF. Full variable domain (rest looked up from reference TRBV7-9 and TRBJ2-3): DTGVSQNPRHKITKRGQNVTFRCDPISEHNRLYWYRQTLGQGPEFLTYFQNEAQLEKSRLLSDRFSAERPKGSFSTLEIQRTEQGDSAMYLCASRPSTDTQYFGPGTRLTVL.

To note about this clonotype: A much larger clonotype is one base distant, so this may be a read error. The chain is built from TRBV4-3 and TRBJ2-2; no definite D call. V was cut by 0 bases and J by 1 base, with 6 bases left in between. Germline V CDR1 and CDR2: LGHNA, YSLEER. CDR3 size: 15 residues. CDR3 protein: CASSQDIGNTGELFF. In DNA, the CDR3 is TGCGCCAGCAGCCAAGATATAGGGAACACCGGGGAGCTGTTTTTT.

This clonotype has just a few counts. The chain employs TRBV25-1 and TRBJ1-1; D unresolved. From germline, CDR1 is MGHDK and CDR2 SYGVNS. V was pared by 0 bases and J by 1 base, with 12 bases between. CDR3 length: 16 residues. CDR3 coding DNA: TGTGCCAGCAGTGAATACCTTTCTGACCCGAACACTGAAGCTTTCTTT. This translates into CASSEYLSDPNTEAFF.

This clonotype was seen repeatedly, ten times or more. CDR3 DNA: TGTGCCAGCAGCTTAAAAGGCAGGCGGAACACCGGGGAGCTGTTTTTT. Protein sequence: CASSLKGRRNTGELFF. The chain is built from TRBV7-9 and TRBJ2-2; D not resolved. The CDR3 extends over 16 amino acids. V shed 2 bases and J shed 1 base, with 11 bases lying between them. Germline CDR1 reads SEHNR; CDR2 reads FQNEAQ (reference sequence).

This clonotype came up a few times. The chain couples TRBV2 to TRBJ2-7; TRBD1 is a possible D gene (5 bases). V lost 1 base and J lost 0, with 10 bases in between. The CDR3 sequence is 15 residues long. The V gene's germline CDR1 is SNHLY and CDR2 FYNNEI. CDR3 sequence (DNA): TGTGCCAGCAGTGAAGGACAGACCTTCTCCTACGAGCAGTACGTC. Protein: CASSEGQTFSYEQYV.

This clonotype was recorded many times. The chain recombines TRBV7-8 with TRBJ2-7; 9 bases fit TRBD2. V lost 1 base to trimming and J lost 7 bases; unmatched junction nucleotides: 11. The CDR3 is made up of 16 amino acids. Germline V lookup: CDR1 SGHVS, CDR2 FQNEAQ. The CDR3 loop is CASSLEKRRGGLEQYV. In nucleotides, the CDR3 is TGTGCCAGCAGCTTAGAAAAAAGGCGGGGGGGGTTAGAGCAGTACGTC.

The V call is TRBV19, the J call TRBJ2-7; D gene ambiguous. The CDR3 has 13 residues. Germline V lookup: CDR1 LNHDA, CDR2 SQIVND (reference sequence). With 5 bases removed from V and 0 bases from J, the gap between germline ends came to 8 bases. For the CDR3, the DNA is TGTGCCAGTAGTTATCGGGTCTCCTACGAGCAGTACGTC. Translated: CASSYRVSYEQYV.

This clonotype has a handful of counts. The gene calls are TRBV7-2 and TRBJ1-4; possibly TRBD1 for D (6 bases). This CDR3 spans 14 amino acids. From germline, CDR1 is SGHTA and CDR2 FQGNSA. V dropped 4 bases and J dropped 8 bases, with 14 bases sitting between them. The CDR3 is CASSWGLGGEKLFF. CDR3 bases: TGTGCCAGCAGCTGGGGGCTGGGCGGCGAAAAACTGTTTTTT.

Ten or more counts support this clonotype. The chain links TRBV11-2 to TRBJ2-7; D might be TRBD1 (5 bases). The CDR3 contains 17 residues. The V end was cut by 3 bases, the J end by 0 bases, with 18 bases between. Germline CDR1 is SGHAT and CDR2 is FQNNGV. This chain's CDR3 is CASSFWFTGRSSYEQYV. CDR3 sequence (DNA): TGTGCCAGCAGCTTCTGGTTCACAGGCCGAAGCTCCTACGAGCAGTACGTC.

This clonotype was counted a few times. The chain employs TRBV2 and TRBJ1-6, with a possible D match to TRBD1 (5 bases). Trimming took 4 bases from V and 12 from J, leaving 19 bases between them. Germline V gene sequence: CDR1 SNHLY, CDR2 FYNNEI. CDR3 size: 15 residues. CDR3 nucleotide sequence: TGTGCCAGCAGTGGGGGGTCCGCCGGGTTGGGACCCCTCCACTTT. Protein sequence: CASSGGSAGLGPLHF.

This clonotype was seen more than once but under ten times. The genes are TRBV7-9 and TRBJ1-2; possibly TRBD1 for D (5 bases). Trimming took off 4 bases at V and 0 bases at J, with 12 bases between the two ends. Germline CDR1 SEHNR, CDR2 FQNEAQ (reference sequence). The CDR3 totals 15 residues. The CDR3: CASSSPDKSNYGYTF. The CDR3 DNA reads TGTGCCAGCAGCTCCCCGGACAAGTCTAACTATGGCTACACCTTC. Full variable domain (rest looked up from reference TRBV7-9 and TRBJ1-2): DTGVSQNPRHKITKRGQNVTFRCDPISEHNRLYWYRQTLGQGPEFLTYFQNEAQLEKSRLLSDRFSAERPKGSFSTLEIQRTEQGDSAMYLCASSSPDKSNYGYTFGSGTRLTVV.

The J gene is TRBJ2-3, the V gene TRBV7-6; D may be TRBD1 (6 bases). Deletions cut 5 bases from V and 0 bases from J, with 18 bases between. CDR3 length equals 17 residues. Germline CDR1 and CDR2: SGHVS and FNYEAQ. In nucleotides, the CDR3 is TGTGCCAGCAGCCCCCCGTCCAGGCAGGGGAGCACAGATACGCAGTATTTT. Residues: CASSPPSRQGSTDTQYF.

V usage is TRBV6-5 and J usage is TRBJ2-1; D is undetermined. The CDR3 totals 16 residues. Between the trimmed V and J ends, which lost 2 bases and 3 bases, there was a span of 14 bases. Germline assignment: CDR1 MNHEY and CDR2 SVGAGI. The CDR3, as DNA: TGTGCCAGCAGTTACGAAGGGTTTAATGGCTACAATGAGCAGTTCTTC. Residues: CASSYEGFNGYNEQFF.

A few counts support this clonotype. The genes are TRBV29-1 and TRBJ2-3, with 15 bases lining up with TRBD2. The CDR3 spans 16 residues. Unmatched junction bases numbered 14, after V lost 5 bases and J lost 11 bases. Germline CDR1 SQVTM, CDR2 ANQGSEA. The CDR3 here is CSVPWTSGGEARGQYF. In DNA form, the CDR3 reads TGCAGCGTTCCGTGGACTAGCGGGGGGGAGGCTCGGGGGCAGTATTTT.